This TCR beta chain was observed in a study of OX40 agonist ivuxolimab in advanced cancers. Note on this clone: The antigen is undetermined.

TCRdb's table, derived via immunoSEQ multiplex PCR, lists solely in-frame clones and lacks some. The table has tens of thousands of clones, 80% to 85% seen once; the top ten hold roughly 3.2%. In germline, CDR1 is MNHNS, CDR2 SASEGT. V shed 4 bases and J 5 bases; nucleotides not matched to a gene: 4. This CDR3 is 13 amino acids long. Findings and caveats of the study: Clonal expansion among partial responders at 0.1-3.0 mg/kg ranked near the lowest. CD8+ T cells (on average) carried more expanded clones than CD4+ T cells.

The sample consisted of CD4+ or CD8+ T cells sorted from blood, taken in a trial of the OX40 agonist ivuxolimab. This TCR was recovered from an adult with an advanced solid tumor such as melanoma, head and neck, liver or kidney cancer. The rearrangement joins TRBV6-1 to TRBJ2-5, with 7 bases fitting TRBD1. The CDR3 coding sequence is TGTGCCAGCAGTGGAGGGGGCCATGAGACCCAGTACTTC. Translating it yields CASSGGGHETQYF.